The 17 T cell receptor beta chains presented below share a single source sample, sequenced in a study of siplizumab effects on memory and regulatory T cells. The protocol was immunoSEQ multiplex PCR, while the TCRdb copy is restricted to in-frame clones and leaves out a portion. The repertoire holds around 100,000 clones, over 90% seen once, with 1% to 1.5% in the top ten. What was sequenced was non-Treg CD4+ T cells sorted from blood. These receptors came from a human donor in good health.

In its sample, this clone was seen once. This sequence joins TRBV11-2 and TRBJ2-7; D gene unclear. CDR1 is SGHAT, CDR2 FQNNGV, per germline. The length of the CDR3 is 11 residues. V lost 6 bases to trimming and J lost 3 bases, with 6 bases between them. CDR3 bases: TGTGCCAGCAGGAGCGTCTACGAGCAGTACTTC. This encodes CASRSVYEQYF.

This clone has a handful of counts. The chain carries TRBV13 and TRBJ2-1, with a weak D call TRBD2 (5 bases). V was trimmed by 3 bases and J by 2 bases, leaving 8 bases between them. Germline values: CDR1 PRHDT, CDR2 FYEKMQ (reference sequence). There are 14 residues in the CDR3. CDR3 residues: CASSFLEAYNEQFF. The CDR3 region has the DNA TGTGCCAGCAGCTTTTTGGAGGCCTACAATGAGCAGTTCTTC.

V usage is TRBV19 and J usage is TRBJ1-1, with 7 bases identical to TRBD1. J gave up 4 bases and V 4 bases, and 6 bases lay outside the gene matches. Germline assignment: CDR1 LNHDA and CDR2 SQIVND (reference sequence). This CDR3 has 14 amino acids. CDR3 residues: CASSTRQGFTEAFF. CDR3 DNA: TGTGCCAGTAGTACCCGACAGGGCTTCACTGAAGCTTTCTTT.

The chain is built from TRBV19 and TRBJ2-1; the match to TRBD2 covers 7 bases. The V gene's germline CDR1 is LNHDA and CDR2 SQIVND (reference sequence). The CDR3 has 12 residues. Trimming took 3 bases from V and 13 from J; bases not matched to a gene: 6. The CDR3 sequence: CASSIKSGIQFF. In nucleotides, the CDR3 is TGTGCCAGTAGTATTAAAAGCGGGATTCAGTTCTTC. Full variable domain (outside the CDR3, taken from reference TRBV19 and TRBJ2-1): DGGITQSPKYLFRKEGQNVTLSCEQNLNHDAMYWYRQDPGQGLRLIYYSQIVNDFQKGDIAEGYSVSREKKESFPLTVTSAQKNPTAFYLCASSIKSGIQFFGPGTRLTVL.

A single count supports this clone. V gene TRBV7-9 combines with J gene TRBJ1-1; TRBD1 is a possible D gene (5 bases). Trimming took 1 base from V and 11 from J, leaving 14 bases between them. There are 13 residues in the CDR3. Germline V gene sequence: CDR1 SEHNR, CDR2 FQNEAQ (reference sequence). CDR3 coding DNA: TGTGCCAGCAGCTTAGTCCGATTGGGGGACGCTTTCTTT. Translated: CASSLVRLGDAFF.

V and J are TRBV27 and TRBJ1-1; D not certain. Trimming took 5 bases from V and 0 from J, leaving 19 bases between them. This CDR3 contains 17 residues. CDR1 and CDR2 (germline): MNHEY, SMNVEV (reference sequence). CDR3 region: CASSPSSADRMNTEAFF. DNA of the CDR3: TGTGCCAGCAGTCCTTCGTCGGCTGATCGAATGAACACTGAAGCTTTCTTT.

The V gene is TRBV2, the J gene TRBJ1-1, with D unresolved. Germline CDR1 and CDR2: SNHLY and FYNNEI. V gave up 5 bases and J gave up 4 bases, with 17 bases separating them. This CDR3 comprises 15 residues. CDR3 DNA sequence: TGTGCCAGCAGTCCCTTTGAGGGCTTTGGCACTGAAGCTTTCTTT. This translates into CASSPFEGFGTEAFF.

The rearrangement links TRBV6-5 to TRBJ1-1, with D possibly TRBD1 on 6 matching bases. Trimming cost V 0 bases and J 0 bases, with 11 bases left between them. CDR1 MNHEY and CDR2 SVGAGI come from the germline V gene. The CDR3 extends over 16 amino acids. The DNA of the CDR3 is TGTGCCAGCAGTTACTCTGGAGGGGGATTGAACACTGAAGCTTTCTTT. Its protein is CASSYSGGGLNTEAFF.

As DNA, the CDR3 is TGTGCCAGCAGCTTAGAGGGACAGAAGACCCAGTACTTC. It specifies CASSLEGQKTQYF. This rearrangement joins TRBV7-2 to TRBJ2-5; 7 bases match TRBD1. Germline values: CDR1 SGHTA, CDR2 FQGNSA. V lost 1 base and J lost 6; bases outside the gene matches: 2. The CDR3 loop spans 13 amino acids.

V is TRBV4-2 and J is TRBJ2-3; D is possibly TRBD2 (5 bases). Trimming stripped 4 bases from V and 5 bases from J, with 10 bases between. Germline loops: CDR1 LGHNA, CDR2 YNFKEQ. This CDR3 contains 13 residues. CDR3 sequence reads: CASSRGDKDTQYF. The DNA for the CDR3 is TGTGCCAGCAGCCGGGGAGACAAAGATACGCAGTATTTT.

This clone was seen only once. The chain combines TRBV5-6 with TRBJ2-1, with TRBD2 identical over 10 bases. V trimming: 4 bases; J trimming: 4 bases; junction bases outside the gene matches: 8. CDR1 is SGHDT and CDR2 is YYEEEE in the germline V gene. This CDR3 spans 16 amino acids. In DNA, the CDR3 is TGTGCCAGCAGCACCCGGGGTAGCGGGGGGTACAATGAGCAGTTCTTC. Its protein is CASSTRGSGGYNEQFF.

The rearrangement links TRBV19 to TRBJ1-1, with D possibly being TRBD1 (5 bases). In germline, CDR1 is LNHDA, CDR2 SQIVND (reference sequence). The V end was cut by 7 bases, the J end by 1 base, with 10 bases between. The CDR3 loop spans 13 amino acids. CDR3 region: CASTVGGNTEAFF. CDR3 sequence (DNA): TGTGCCAGTACTGTGGGGGGGAACACTGAAGCTTTCTTT.

The V call is TRBV28, the J call TRBJ1-1; perhaps TRBD1 as D (6 bases). The V gene lost 7 bases and the J gene lost 4 bases, with 13 bases spanning the gap. Germline V gives CDR1 MDHEN, CDR2 SYDVKM. The CDR3 is 13 residues long. CDR3 in DNA: TGTGCCAGCAAAGCAGGGGTCGTCACTGAAGCTTTCTTT. This encodes CASKAGVVTEAFF. The full variable domain, with the rest looked up from reference TRBV28 and TRBJ1-1, is DVKVTQSSRYLVKRTGEKVFLECVQDMDHENMFWYRQDPGLGLRLIYFSYDVKMKEKGDIPEGYSVSREKKERFSLILESASTNQTSMYLCASKAGVVTEAFFGQGTRLTVV.

The chain links TRBV2 to TRBJ1-2; D is undetermined. The CDR3 sequence is 15 residues long. Germline loops: CDR1 SNHLY, CDR2 FYNNEI. V lost 6 bases and J lost 0, with 14 bases in between. This CDR3 reads CASRVQPAPNYGYTF. In nucleotides, the CDR3 is TGTGCCAGCAGGGTACAGCCAGCTCCTAACTATGGCTACACCTTC.

The chain couples TRBV28 to TRBJ2-3; 9 bases align to TRBD2. J lost 3 bases, V lost 6 bases, and 4 bases had no gene match. Germline V gene data show CDR1 as MDHEN and CDR2 as SYDVKM. There are 14 residues in the CDR3. This CDR3 is CASRLAGQTDTQYF. In nucleotides, the CDR3 is TGTGCCAGCAGACTAGCGGGCCAGACAGATACGCAGTATTTT.

This chain uses TRBV6-1 with TRBJ1-5, with a weak D call TRBD1 (5 bases). V lost 6 bases, J lost 9 bases, and 12 bases lay in between. Looked up from germline, CDR1 is MNHNS and CDR2 is SASEGT. CDR3 length: 12 residues. CDR3 amino acids: CASSPGGRPQHF. In DNA form, the CDR3 reads TGTGCCAGCAGCCCCGGGGGAAGGCCCCAGCATTTT.

The V and J genes are TRBV5-4 and TRBJ2-2; D is uncertain. Trimming pared 3 bases from V and 7 bases from J, leaving 7 bases between. Germline V lookup: CDR1 SGHNT, CDR2 YYREEE (reference sequence). The CDR3 is made up of 12 amino acids. Here the CDR3 reads CASSSPSGELFF. The DNA for the CDR3 is TGTGCCAGCAGCTCCCCGAGCGGGGAGCTGTTTTTT. The whole variable domain, remainder taken from reference TRBV5-4 and TRBJ2-2, is ETGVTQSPTHLIKTRGQQVTLRCSSQSGHNTVSWYQQALGQGPQFIFQYYREEENGRGNFPPRFSGLQFPNYSSELNVNALELDDSALYLCASSSPSGELFFGEGSRLTVL.